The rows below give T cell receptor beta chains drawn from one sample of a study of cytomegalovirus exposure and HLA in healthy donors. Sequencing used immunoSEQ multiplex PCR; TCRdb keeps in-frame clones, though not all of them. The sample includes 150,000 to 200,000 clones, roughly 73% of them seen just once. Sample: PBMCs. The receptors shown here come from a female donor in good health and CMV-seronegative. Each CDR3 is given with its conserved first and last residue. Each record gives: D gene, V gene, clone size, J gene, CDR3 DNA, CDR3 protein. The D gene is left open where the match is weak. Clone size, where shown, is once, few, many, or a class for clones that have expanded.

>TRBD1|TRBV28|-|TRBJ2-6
TGTGCCAGCAGTCCTGACAGGGTTGGGGCCAACGTCCTGACTTTC
CASSPDRVGANVLTF
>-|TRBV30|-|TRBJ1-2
TGTGCCTGGACTAGTCGCAGCAACTATGGCTACACCTTC
CAWTSRSNYGYTF
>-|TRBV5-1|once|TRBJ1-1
TGCGCCAGCAGCTTGTTATCGCAACCCGGTCGAAACACTGAAGCTTTCTTT
CASSLLSQPGRNTEAFF
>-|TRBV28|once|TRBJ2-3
TGTGCCAGCAGTTTACCGGGGGGCACAGATACGCAGTATTTT
CASSLPGGTDTQYF
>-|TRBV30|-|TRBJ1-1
TGTGCCTGGAACCGGCAGGGGTACACTGAAGCTTTCTTT
CAWNRQGYTEAFF
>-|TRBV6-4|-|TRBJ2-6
TGTGCCAGCAGTCGGGACACCCTCACTGGGGCCAACGTCCTGACTTTC
CASSRDTLTGANVLTF
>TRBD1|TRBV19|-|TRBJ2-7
TGTGCCAGTAGCCCACCGGGACAGGGGGCCTACGAGCAGTACTTC
CASSPPGQGAYEQYF
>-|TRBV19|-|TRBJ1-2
TGTGCCAGTAGTATAGGAGGCCTCTACACCTTC
CASSIGGLYTF
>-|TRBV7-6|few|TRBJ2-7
TGTGCCAGCAGCTCCAGGGGGGGGACAGGTCGATCTTACGAGCAGTACTTC
CASSSRGGTGRSYEQYF
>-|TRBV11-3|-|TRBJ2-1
TGTGCCAGCAGCTTAGACTGGCCCTACAATGAGCAGTTCTTC
CASSLDWPYNEQFF
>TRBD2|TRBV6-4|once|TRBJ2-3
TGTGCCAGCAGTGCTAGCGGGGGTTCAGATACGCAGTATTTT
CASSASGGSDTQYF
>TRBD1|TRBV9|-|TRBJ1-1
TGTGCCAGCAGCGGAAAGGGGGCGGAGAACACTGAAGCTTTCTTT
CASSGKGAENTEAFF
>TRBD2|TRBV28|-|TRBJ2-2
TGTGCCAGCAGACCCCAAGCGGGAGGGTCCGGGGAGCTGTTTTTT
CASRPQAGGSGELFF
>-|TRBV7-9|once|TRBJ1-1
TGTGCCAGCAGCTACTCAGGGGAAGCTTTCTTT
CASSYSGEAFF
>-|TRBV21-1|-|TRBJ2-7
TGTGCCATCCACGGGACAGGGCTTACCTACGAGCAGTACTTC
CAIHGTGLTYEQYF
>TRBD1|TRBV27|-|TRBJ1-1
TGTGCCAGCAGTTTGGGACAGGGGATGAACACTGAAGCTTTCTTT
CASSLGQGMNTEAFF
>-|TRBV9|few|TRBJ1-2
TGTGCCAGCAGCGTAGAGTGGAGCAGAGACTATGGCTACACCTTC
CASSVEWSRDYGYTF
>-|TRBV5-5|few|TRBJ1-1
TGTGCCAGCAGCTTGGGGGGGGATCCCGGAACTGAAGCTTTCTTT
CASSLGGDPGTEAFF
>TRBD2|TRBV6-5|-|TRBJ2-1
TGTGCCAGCAGTTTACTAGCGGGCGAAAATGAGCAGTTCTTC
CASSLLAGENEQFF
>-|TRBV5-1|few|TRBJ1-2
TGCGCCAGCTTGGCTTTTCCCGCGGAGGAAGGCTACACCTTC
CASLAFPAEEGYTF
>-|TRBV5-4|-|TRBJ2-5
TGTGCCAGCAGCTTGTTAGAGGCTAGCGCACAAGAGACCCAGTACTTC
CASSLLEASAQETQYF
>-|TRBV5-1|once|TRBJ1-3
TGCGCCAGCAGCTTGGAAGGGGGTGGAGACACCATATATTTT
CASSLEGGGDTIYF
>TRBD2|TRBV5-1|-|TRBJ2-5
TGCGCCAGCAGCTTGGCCGGCGGGAGGCAAGAGACCCAGTACTTC
CASSLAGGRQETQYF
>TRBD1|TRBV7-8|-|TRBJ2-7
TGTGCCAGCAGCCTGAGGACAGGACCCAATTACGAGCAGTACTTC
CASSLRTGPNYEQYF
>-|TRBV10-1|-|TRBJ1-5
TGCGCCAGCAGTGAAGCCCGTCAGCCCCAGCATTTT
CASSEARQPQHF
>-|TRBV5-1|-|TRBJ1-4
TGCGCCAGCAGCTTGGGGGGAGGTAGTGAAAAACTGTTTTTT
CASSLGGGSEKLFF
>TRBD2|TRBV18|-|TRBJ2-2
TGTGCCAGCTCACCACAAGGACTAGGACCCACCGGGGAGCTGTTTTTT
CASSPQGLGPTGELFF
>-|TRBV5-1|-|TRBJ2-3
TGCGCCAGCAGCTTGGCAGGACAGAGCACAGATACGCAGTATTTT
CASSLAGQSTDTQYF
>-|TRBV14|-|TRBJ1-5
TGTGCCAGCAGCCCCGGCAATCAGCCCCAGCATTTT
CASSPGNQPQHF